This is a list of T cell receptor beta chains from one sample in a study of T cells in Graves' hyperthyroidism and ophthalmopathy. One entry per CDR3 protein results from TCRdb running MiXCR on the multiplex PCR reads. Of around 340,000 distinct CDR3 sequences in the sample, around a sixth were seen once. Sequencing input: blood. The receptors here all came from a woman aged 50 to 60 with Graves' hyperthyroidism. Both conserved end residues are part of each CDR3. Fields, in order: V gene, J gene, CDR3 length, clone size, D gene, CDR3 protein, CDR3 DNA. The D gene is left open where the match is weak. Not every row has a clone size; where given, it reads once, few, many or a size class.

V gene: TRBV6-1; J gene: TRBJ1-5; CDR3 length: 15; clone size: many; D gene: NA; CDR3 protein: CASSPRGYSNQPQHF; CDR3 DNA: TGTGCCAGCAGTCCCCGGGGATATAGCAATCAGCCCCAGCATTTT
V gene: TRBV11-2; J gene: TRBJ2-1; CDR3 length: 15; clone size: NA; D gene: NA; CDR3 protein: CASSLYGVRCNEQFF; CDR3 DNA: TGTGCCAGCAGCTTATACGGGGTGAGATGCAATGAGCAGTTCTTC
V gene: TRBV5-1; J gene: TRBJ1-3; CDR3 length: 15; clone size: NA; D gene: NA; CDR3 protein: CASSFGPGSGNTIYF; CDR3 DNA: TGCGCCAGCAGCTTTGGCCCCGGAAGCGGAAACACCATATATTTT
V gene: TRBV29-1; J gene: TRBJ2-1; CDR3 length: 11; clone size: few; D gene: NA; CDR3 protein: CSVRDINEQFF; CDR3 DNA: TGCAGCGTTCGGGACATCAATGAGCAGTTCTTC
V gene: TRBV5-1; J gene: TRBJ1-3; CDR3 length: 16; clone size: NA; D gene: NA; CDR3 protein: CASSSRLQGTGNTIYF; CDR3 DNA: TGTGCCAGCAGCTCACGACTGCAAGGAACTGGAAACACCATATATTTT
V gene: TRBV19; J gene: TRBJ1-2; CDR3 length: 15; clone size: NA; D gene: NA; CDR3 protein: CASSTTGWADYGYTF; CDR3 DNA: TGTGCCAGTAGTACGACAGGATGGGCGGACTATGGCTACACCTTC
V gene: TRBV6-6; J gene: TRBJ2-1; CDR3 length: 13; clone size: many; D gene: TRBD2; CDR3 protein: CASRGLADRGQFF; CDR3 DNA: TGTGCCAGCAGGGGACTAGCGGACAGGGGACAGTTCTTC
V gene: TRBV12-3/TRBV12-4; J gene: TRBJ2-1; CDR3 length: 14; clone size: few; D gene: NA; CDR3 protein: CASSMRSSYNEQFF; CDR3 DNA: TGTGCCAGCAGTATGAGGAGCTCCTACAATGAGCAGTTCTTC
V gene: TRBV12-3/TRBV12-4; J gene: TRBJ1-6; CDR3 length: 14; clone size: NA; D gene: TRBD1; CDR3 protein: CASSLTGNNSPLHF; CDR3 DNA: TGTGCCAGCAGCCTGACAGGGAATAATTCACCCCTCCACTTT
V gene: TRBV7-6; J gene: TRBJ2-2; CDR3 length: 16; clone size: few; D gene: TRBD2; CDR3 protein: CASSLEGTKNTGELFF; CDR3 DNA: TGTGCCAGCAGCTTAGAAGGGACTAAGAACACCGGGGAGCTGTTTTTT
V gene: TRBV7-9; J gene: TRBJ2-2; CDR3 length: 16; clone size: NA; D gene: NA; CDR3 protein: CASTDPQDPSTGELFF; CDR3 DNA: TGTGCCAGCACCGATCCACAAGATCCCAGCACCGGGGAGCTGTTTTTT
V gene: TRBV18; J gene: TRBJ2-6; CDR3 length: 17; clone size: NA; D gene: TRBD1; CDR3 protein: CASSQLAGGAGANVLTF; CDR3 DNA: TGTGCCAGCTCACAGCTTGCAGGGGGCGCTGGGGCCAACGTCCTGACTTTC
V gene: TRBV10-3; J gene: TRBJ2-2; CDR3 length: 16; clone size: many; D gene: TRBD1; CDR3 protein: CAIAQSGTGNTGELFF; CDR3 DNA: TGTGCCATCGCCCAGTCCGGGACAGGGAACACCGGGGAGCTGTTTTTT
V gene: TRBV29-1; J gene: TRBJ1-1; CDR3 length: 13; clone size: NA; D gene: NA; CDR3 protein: CSVEPENNPEAFF; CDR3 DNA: TGCAGCGTTGAACCAGAAAACAATCCTGAAGCTTTCTTT
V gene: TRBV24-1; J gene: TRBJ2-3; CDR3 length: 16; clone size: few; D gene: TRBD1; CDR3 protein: CATSDWGTGKTDTQYF; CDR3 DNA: TGTGCCACCAGTGATTGGGGGACAGGGAAAACAGATACGCAGTATTTT
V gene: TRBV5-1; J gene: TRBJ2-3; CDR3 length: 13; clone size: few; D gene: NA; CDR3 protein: CASSLFGADTQYF; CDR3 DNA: TGCGCCAGCAGCTTGTTTGGGGCAGATACGCAGTATTTT
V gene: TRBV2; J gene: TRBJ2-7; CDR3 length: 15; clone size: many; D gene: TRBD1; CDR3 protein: CASSEGGTGSDEQYF; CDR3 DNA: TGTGCCAGCAGTGAAGGGGGGACAGGTAGCGACGAGCAGTACTTC
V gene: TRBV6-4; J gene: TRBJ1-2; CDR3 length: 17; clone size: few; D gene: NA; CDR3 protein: CASSHSRERGQEHGYTF; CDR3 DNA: TGTGCCAGCAGTCACTCCCGGGAACGCGGGCAGGAGCATGGCTACACCTTC
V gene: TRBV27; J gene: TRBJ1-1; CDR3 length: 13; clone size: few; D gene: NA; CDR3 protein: CASTQGPSLKAFF; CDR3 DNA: TGTGCCAGCACCCAAGGGCCCAGTTTAAAAGCTTTCTTT
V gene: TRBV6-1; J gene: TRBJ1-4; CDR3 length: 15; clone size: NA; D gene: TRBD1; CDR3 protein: CASSEATGTNEKLFF; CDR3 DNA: TGTGCCAGCAGTGAAGCGACAGGGACTAATGAAAAACTGTTTTTT
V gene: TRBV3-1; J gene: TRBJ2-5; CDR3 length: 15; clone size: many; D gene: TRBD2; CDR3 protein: CASSQGAGGLETQYF; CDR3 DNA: TGTGCCAGCAGCCAAGGGGCGGGAGGGTTGGAGACCCAGTACTTC
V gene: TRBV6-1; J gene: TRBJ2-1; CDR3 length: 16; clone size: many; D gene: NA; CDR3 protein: CASSEAALSPYNEQFF; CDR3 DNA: TGTGCCAGCAGTGAAGCCGCGCTCTCACCCTACAATGAGCAGTTCTTC
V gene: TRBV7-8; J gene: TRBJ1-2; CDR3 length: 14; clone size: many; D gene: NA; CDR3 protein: CASSRGTGAYGYTF; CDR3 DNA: TGTGCCAGCAGCCGTGGGACGGGAGCTTATGGCTACACCTTC
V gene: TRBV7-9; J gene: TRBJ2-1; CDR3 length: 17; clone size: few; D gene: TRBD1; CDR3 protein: CASRSPPDRVGYNEQFF; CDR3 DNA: TGTGCCAGCAGGTCCCCCCCGGACAGGGTTGGATACAATGAGCAGTTCTTC
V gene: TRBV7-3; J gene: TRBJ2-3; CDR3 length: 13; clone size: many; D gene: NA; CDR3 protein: CASSSTGTDTQYF; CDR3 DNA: TGTGCCAGCAGCTCGACAGGCACAGATACGCAGTATTTT
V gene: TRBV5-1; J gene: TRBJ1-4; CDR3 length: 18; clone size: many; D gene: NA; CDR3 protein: CASSRTPQGSLTNEKLFF; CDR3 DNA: TGCGCCAGCAGCAGGACGCCGCAGGGTTCCTTAACTAATGAAAAACTGTTTTTT
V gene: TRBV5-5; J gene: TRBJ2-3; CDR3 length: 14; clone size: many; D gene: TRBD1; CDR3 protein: CASSSGTGRDTQYF; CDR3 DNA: TGTGCCAGCAGCTCCGGGACAGGGAGGGATACGCAGTATTTT
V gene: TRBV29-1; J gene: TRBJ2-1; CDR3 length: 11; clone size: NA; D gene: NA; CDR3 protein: CSVADGDEQFF; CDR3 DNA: TGCAGCGTCGCCGACGGGGATGAGCAGTTCTTC
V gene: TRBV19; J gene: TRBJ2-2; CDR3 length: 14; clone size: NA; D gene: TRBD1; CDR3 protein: CASSIQGDTGELFF; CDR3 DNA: TGTGCCAGTAGTATCCAGGGGGACACCGGGGAGCTGTTTTTT
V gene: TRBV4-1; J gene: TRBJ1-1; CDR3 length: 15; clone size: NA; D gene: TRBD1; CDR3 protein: CASSNLQGANTEAFF; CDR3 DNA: TGCGCCAGCAGCAACTTACAGGGGGCGAACACTGAAGCTTTCTTT
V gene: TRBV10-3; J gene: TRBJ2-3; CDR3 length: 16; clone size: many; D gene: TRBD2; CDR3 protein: CAISVGGGDWTDTQYF; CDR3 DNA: TGTGCCATCAGTGTCGGTGGGGGGGATTGGACAGATACGCAGTATTTT
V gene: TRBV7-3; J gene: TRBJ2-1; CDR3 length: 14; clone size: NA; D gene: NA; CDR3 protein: CASSSSPGSGEQFF; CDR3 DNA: TGTGCCAGCAGCTCCTCTCCAGGGTCGGGTGAGCAGTTCTTC
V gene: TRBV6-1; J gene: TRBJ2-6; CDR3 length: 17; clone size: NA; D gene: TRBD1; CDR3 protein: CASSPGTGDSGANVLTF; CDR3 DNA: TGTGCCAGCAGTCCGGGGACAGGGGACTCTGGGGCCAACGTCCTGACTTTC